Listed below are T cell receptor beta chains from one sample, sequenced in a study of blood T cell repertoires in COVID-19. Here immunoSEQ multiplex PCR was the method, and the copy in TCRdb shows in-frame clones only, minus some. The repertoire holds around 62,000 clones, with about nine tenths as singletons. Sequenced material: peripheral blood. The receptors were gathered from a man aged 55 to 70 with acute or convalescent COVID-19. The CDR3 runs from the conserved cysteine through the conserved F or W. The order of the fields is J gene, clone size, D gene, V gene, CDR3 protein, CDR3 DNA. The D gene is left open where the match is weak. Clone size is not always given. Where it is, it says once, few, many or a class for expanded clones.

TRBJ2-7,-,-,TRBV14,CASSQGAGREQYF,TGTGCCAGCAGCCAAGGTGCGGGTCGCGAGCAGTACTTC
TRBJ1-5,-,-,TRBV7-2,CASSLGRVIAQPQHF,TGTGCCAGCAGCTTAGGGCGGGTAATAGCACAGCCCCAGCATTTT
TRBJ1-6,-,TRBD1,TRBV30,CAWRLSRGPLNSPLHF,TGTGCCTGGAGATTAAGTAGGGGGCCCCTCAATTCACCCCTCCACTTT
TRBJ2-5,once,-,TRBV7-7,CASSSGTRRQETQYF,TGTGCTAGCAGCTCAGGGACACGGAGACAAGAGACCCAGTACTTC
TRBJ2-3,-,TRBD2,TRBV28,CASSPRRMGRGNTQYF,TGTGCCAGCAGCCCACGACGGATGGGGAGGGGTAATACGCAGTATTTT
TRBJ2-7,-,-,TRBV6-2/TRBV6-3,CASSYSSQGNPYEQYF,TGTGCCAGCAGTTACTCGAGCCAGGGAAACCCCTACGAGCAGTACTTC
TRBJ1-1,once,-,TRBV19,CASSIGFIHNTEAFF,TGTGCCAGTAGTATAGGATTCATACATAACACTGAAGCTTTCTTT
TRBJ2-7,-,-,TRBV30,CAWSAGWDSYEQYF,TGTGCCTGGAGTGCGGGGTGGGACTCCTACGAGCAGTACTTC
TRBJ2-5,-,-,TRBV5-4,CASSLSRREETQYF,TGTGCCAGCAGCCTCTCCCGGCGGGAAGAGACCCAGTACTTC
TRBJ2-1,once,TRBD2,TRBV18,CASSLRTSGSSYNEQFF,TGTGCCAGCTCACTAAGGACTAGCGGGAGTTCTTACAATGAGCAGTTCTTC
TRBJ1-1,-,-,TRBV30,CAWRREVGGTTEAFF,TGTGCCTGGAGGAGGGAAGTTGGGGGGACCACTGAAGCTTTCTTT
TRBJ1-3,once,-,TRBV5-1,CASSPDDRRSSGNTIYF,TGCGCCAGCAGCCCTGACGACAGGCGGAGTTCCGGAAACACCATATATTTT
TRBJ2-7,-,-,TRBV28,CASSFSGRTIYEQYF,TGTGCCAGCAGTTTTAGTGGGAGGACAATCTACGAGCAGTACTTC
TRBJ2-3,-,-,TRBV6-6,CASRARNTQYF,TGTGCCAGCAGGGCGCGGAATACGCAGTATTTT
TRBJ1-5,once,-,TRBV28,CASSLSGGYNQPQHF,TGTGCCAGCAGTTTATCTGGCGGGTACAATCAGCCCCAGCATTTT
TRBJ1-2,-,TRBD1,TRBV28,CASSLNRGYGYTF,TGTGCCAGCAGTTTAAACAGGGGCTATGGCTACACCTTC
TRBJ2-1,-,TRBD1,TRBV5-7,CASSPRQGAVRDNEQFF,TGTGCCAGCAGCCCACGACAGGGGGCAGTACGGGACAATGAGCAGTTCTTC
TRBJ1-3,once,-,TRBV6-2/TRBV6-3,CASSKDSHHSGNTIYF,TGTGCCAGCAGCAAGGACAGCCATCACTCTGGAAACACCATATATTTT
TRBJ1-5,-,-,TRBV4-2,CASSQDLIGANQPQHF,TGTGCCAGCAGCCAAGATTTGATAGGAGCAAATCAGCCCCAGCATTTT
TRBJ1-1,-,TRBD1,TRBV5-5,CASSPGTGAEAFF,TGTGCCAGCAGCCCTGGGACAGGGGCAGAAGCTTTCTTT
TRBJ1-5,-,-,TRBV29-1,CSVGEYDQPQHF,TGCAGCGTTGGAGAGTATGATCAGCCCCAGCATTTT
TRBJ2-3,once,-,TRBV7-6,CASSFETWTVLTDTQYF,TGTGCCAGCAGCTTCGAGACTTGGACAGTTCTCACAGATACGCAGTATTTT
TRBJ2-5,few,TRBD2,TRBV7-6,CASSLGGSPQETQYF,TGTGCCAGCAGCTTAGGCGGGAGTCCCCAGGAGACCCAGTACTTC
TRBJ2-7,-,TRBD2,TRBV7-7,CASSRGRARGDEQYF,TGTGCTAGCAGTCGAGGGAGGGCCCGGGGCGACGAGCAGTACTTC
TRBJ2-2,-,TRBD2,TRBV5-4,CASSQSGSYTGELFF,TGTGCCAGCAGCCAAAGCGGGAGTTATACCGGGGAGCTGTTTTTT
TRBJ2-1,-,-,TRBV20-1,CSASRQVFNEQFF,TGCAGTGCTAGTAGACAGGTCTTCAATGAGCAGTTCTTC
TRBJ2-7,-,TRBD2,TRBV29-1,CSVDGGTSGSSYEQYF,TGCAGCGTTGACGGGGGGACTAGCGGGAGCTCCTACGAGCAGTACTTC
TRBJ1-1,once,-,TRBV7-9,CASSKPPGMAEAFF,TGTGCCAGCAGCAAGCCGCCAGGGATGGCTGAAGCTTTCTTT
TRBJ1-5,-,-,TRBV5-1,CASSLQGLQPQHF,TGCGCCAGCAGCTTGCAGGGGCTTCAGCCCCAGCATTTT
TRBJ1-5,few,TRBD1,TRBV7-2,CASSLGGQGNQPQHF,TGTGCCAGCAGCTTAGGGGGACAGGGCAATCAGCCCCAGCATTTT
TRBJ1-1,-,-,TRBV4-3,CASSHDSGRLNTEAFF,TGCGCCAGCAGCCACGACTCAGGGCGACTGAACACTGAAGCTTTCTTT